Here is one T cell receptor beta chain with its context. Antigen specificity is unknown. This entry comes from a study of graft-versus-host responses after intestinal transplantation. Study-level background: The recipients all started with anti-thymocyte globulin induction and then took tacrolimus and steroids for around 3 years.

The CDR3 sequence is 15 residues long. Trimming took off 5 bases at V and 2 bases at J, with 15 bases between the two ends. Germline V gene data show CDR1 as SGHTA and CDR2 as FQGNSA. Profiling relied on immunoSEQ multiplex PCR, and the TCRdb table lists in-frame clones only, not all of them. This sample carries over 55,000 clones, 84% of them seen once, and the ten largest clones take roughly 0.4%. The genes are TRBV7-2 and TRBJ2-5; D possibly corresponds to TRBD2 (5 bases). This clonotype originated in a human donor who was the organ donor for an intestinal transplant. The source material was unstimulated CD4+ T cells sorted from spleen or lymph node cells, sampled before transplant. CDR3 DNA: TGTGCCAGCAGCCCTCAGTACGGCGGGCAAGAGACCCAGTACTTC. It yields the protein CASSPQYGGQETQYF.